This TCR beta chain was observed in a study of cytomegalovirus exposure and HLA in healthy donors. Study-level results: Donors were assumed by presence/absence analyses to have roughly uniform sequencing depth. TCR beta chains associated with HLA were, in a later analysis, more clonally expanded than equally common others. When the data were analyzed later, several of the most significant clusters appeared to be linked to common viral pathogens. Previous analysis showed most TCR beta V segments were productive about 87% or about 30% of the time.

V trimming: 0 bases; J trimming: 10 bases; junction bases outside the gene matches: 4. CDR3 length equals 15 residues. Germline values: CDR1 MNHEY, CDR2 SMNVEV (reference sequence). The PCR ran on 60 Vbeta and 13 Jbeta primers. Generated by immunoSEQ multiplex PCR, the TCRdb table keeps only in-frame clones and is missing some. The repertoire consists of roughly 200,000 clones, with about 10% occurring once and the leading ten covering 1% to 1.5%. This clone has only a few counts. Its antigen is unknown. The source is a woman aged 25-40 years in good health and CMV-seropositive. The sequencing sample was made of PBMCs. The chain employs TRBV27 and TRBJ2-1, with TRBD2 matching 12 bases. CDR3 nucleotide sequence: TGTGCCAGCAGTTTATCGACTAGCGGGAGAGGGGAGCAGTTCTTC. The encoded protein is CASSLSTSGRGEQFF.